This paragraph reports one T cell receptor (beta chain). The data were taken from a study of blood T cell repertoires in COVID-19. About the study: T cells, B-cell-depleted T cells, or PBMCs supplied cDNA or gDNA.

The CDR3 sequence is 14 residues long. V was pared by 2 bases and J by 5 bases, with 12 bases between. From germline, CDR1 is LNHNV and CDR2 YYDKDF (reference sequence). Per the authors' pipeline: The assay estimated nucleated cells by amplifying reference gene primers. Profiling relied on immunoSEQ multiplex PCR, and the TCRdb table lists in-frame clones only, not all of them. Clone size and V and J calls were adopted from that table, with D and trimming inferred from the DNA. The repertoire consists of tens of thousands of clones, with about 80% occurring once and the leading ten covering about 4.2%.

This chain connects TRBV15 to TRBJ1-2; D call uncertain. This TCR was recovered from a woman in her forties or fifties with acute or convalescent COVID-19. Sequencing input: peripheral blood. The CDR3 DNA follows: TGTGCCACCAGCAGATCCGGACCGGGATATGGCTACACCTTC. This sequence encodes CATSRSGPGYGYTF. The full variable domain, completed using reference TRBV15 and TRBJ1-2, is DAMVIQNPRYQVTQFGKPVTLSCSQTLNHNVMYWYQQKSSQAPKLLFHYYDKDFNNEADTPDNFQSRRPNTSFCFLDIRSPGLGDTAMYLCATSRSGPGYGYTFGSGTRLTVV.